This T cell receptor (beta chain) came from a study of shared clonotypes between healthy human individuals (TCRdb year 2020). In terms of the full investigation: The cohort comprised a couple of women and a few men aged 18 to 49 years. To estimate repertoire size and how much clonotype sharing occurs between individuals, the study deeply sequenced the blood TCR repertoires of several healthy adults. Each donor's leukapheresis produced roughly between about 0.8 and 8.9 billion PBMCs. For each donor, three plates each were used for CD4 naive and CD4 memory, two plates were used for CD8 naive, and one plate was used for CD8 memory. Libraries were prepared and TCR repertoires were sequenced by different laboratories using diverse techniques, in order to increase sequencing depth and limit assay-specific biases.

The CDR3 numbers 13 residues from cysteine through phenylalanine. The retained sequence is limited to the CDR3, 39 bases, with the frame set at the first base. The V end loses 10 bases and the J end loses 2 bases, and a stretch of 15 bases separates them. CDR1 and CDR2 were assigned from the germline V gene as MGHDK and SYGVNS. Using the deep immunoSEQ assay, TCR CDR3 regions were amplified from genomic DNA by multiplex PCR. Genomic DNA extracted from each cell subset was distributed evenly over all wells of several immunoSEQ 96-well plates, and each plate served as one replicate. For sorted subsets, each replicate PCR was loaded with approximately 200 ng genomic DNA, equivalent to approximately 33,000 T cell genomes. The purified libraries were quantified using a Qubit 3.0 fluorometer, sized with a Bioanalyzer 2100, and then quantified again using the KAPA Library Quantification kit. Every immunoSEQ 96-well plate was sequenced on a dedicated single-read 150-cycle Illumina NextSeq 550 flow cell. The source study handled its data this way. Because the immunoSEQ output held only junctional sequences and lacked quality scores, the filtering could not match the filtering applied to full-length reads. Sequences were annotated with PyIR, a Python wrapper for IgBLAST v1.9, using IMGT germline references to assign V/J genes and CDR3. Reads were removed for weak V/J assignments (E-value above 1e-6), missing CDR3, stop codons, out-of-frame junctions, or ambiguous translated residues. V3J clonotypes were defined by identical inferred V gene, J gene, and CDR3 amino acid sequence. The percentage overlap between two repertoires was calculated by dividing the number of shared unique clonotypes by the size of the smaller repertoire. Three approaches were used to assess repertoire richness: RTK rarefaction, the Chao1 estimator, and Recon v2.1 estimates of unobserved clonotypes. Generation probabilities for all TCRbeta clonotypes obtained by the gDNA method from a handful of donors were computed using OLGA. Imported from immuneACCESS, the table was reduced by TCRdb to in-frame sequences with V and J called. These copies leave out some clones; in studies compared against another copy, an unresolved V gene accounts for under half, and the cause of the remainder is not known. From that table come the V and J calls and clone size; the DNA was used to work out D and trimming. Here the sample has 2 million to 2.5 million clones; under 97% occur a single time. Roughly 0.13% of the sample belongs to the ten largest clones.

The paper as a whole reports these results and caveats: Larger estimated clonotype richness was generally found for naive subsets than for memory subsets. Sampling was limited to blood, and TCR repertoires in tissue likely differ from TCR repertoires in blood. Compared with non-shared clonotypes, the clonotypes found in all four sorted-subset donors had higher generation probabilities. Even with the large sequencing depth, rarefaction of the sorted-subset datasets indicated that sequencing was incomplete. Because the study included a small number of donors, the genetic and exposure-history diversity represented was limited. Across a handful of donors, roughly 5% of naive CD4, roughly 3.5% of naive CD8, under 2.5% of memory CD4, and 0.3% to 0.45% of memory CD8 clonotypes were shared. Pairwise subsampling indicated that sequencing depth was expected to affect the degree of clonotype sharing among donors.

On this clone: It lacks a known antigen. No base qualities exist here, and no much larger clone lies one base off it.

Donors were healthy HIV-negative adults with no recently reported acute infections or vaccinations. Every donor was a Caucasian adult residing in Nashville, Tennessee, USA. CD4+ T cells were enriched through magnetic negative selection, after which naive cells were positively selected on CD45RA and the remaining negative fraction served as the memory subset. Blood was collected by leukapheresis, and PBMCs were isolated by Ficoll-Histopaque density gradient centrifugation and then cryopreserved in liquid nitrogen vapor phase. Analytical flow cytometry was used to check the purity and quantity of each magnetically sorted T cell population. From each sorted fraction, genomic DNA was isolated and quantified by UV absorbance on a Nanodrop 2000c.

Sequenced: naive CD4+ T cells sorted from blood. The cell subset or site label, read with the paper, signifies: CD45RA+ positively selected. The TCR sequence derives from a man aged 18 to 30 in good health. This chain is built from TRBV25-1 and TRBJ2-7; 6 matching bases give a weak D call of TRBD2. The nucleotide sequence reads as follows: TGTGCCACTGGGAGGCTCGAGCCCTACGAGCAGTACTTC. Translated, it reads CATGRLEPYEQYF.